One T cell receptor beta chain is described in this entry. Its antigen is unidentified. CDR3 size: 15 residues. The V and J ends lost 7 bases and 5 bases, in that order; junction bases with no gene match: 11. These data come from a study of Graves' ophthalmopathy and Graves' hyperthyroidism. Study-wide findings and caveats: Also, most clonotypes expanded in the thyroid above 0.001 frequency appeared in blood.

RNA served as the template for amplifying TCR beta CDR3 regions. HTBI-primed RT-PCR formed the first round, and a multiplex PCR formed the second. TCRdb recomputed calls from the multiplex PCR reads with MiXCR, one row per CDR3 protein. In the table there are over a million distinct CDR3 sequences, about two fifths of which are singletons. Diagnosis relied on clinical symptoms, serum thyroxine, TRAb, thyroid ultrasound and orbital computed tomography. This receptor was obtained from an adult man with Graves' hyperthyroidism. The sequencing sample was made of peripheral blood or thyroid tissue (not recorded which). The chain couples TRBV12-3 or TRBV12-4 to TRBJ2-7, with 10 positions matching TRBD1. Here the CDR3 reads CASTGAGTGAHEQYF. The CDR3, as DNA: TGTGCCAGCACCGGGGCGGGGACAGGGGCCCACGAGCAGTACTTC.